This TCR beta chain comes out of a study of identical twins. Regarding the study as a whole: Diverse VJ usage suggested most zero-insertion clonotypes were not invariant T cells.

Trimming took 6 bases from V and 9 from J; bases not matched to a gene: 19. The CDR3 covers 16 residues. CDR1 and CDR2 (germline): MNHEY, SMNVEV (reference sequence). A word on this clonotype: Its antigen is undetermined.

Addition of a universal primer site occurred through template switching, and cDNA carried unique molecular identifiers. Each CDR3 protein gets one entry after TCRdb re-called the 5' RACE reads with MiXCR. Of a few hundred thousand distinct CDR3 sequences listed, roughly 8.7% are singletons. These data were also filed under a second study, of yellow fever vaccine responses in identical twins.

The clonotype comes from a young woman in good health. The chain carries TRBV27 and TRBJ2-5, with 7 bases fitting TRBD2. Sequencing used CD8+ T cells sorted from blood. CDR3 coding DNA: TGTGCCAGCAGGGGACCGGGGCTAGCGGTCCGGGTGGCCCAGTACTTC. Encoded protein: CASRGPGLAVRVAQYF.